This TCR beta chain came from a study of cytomegalovirus exposure and HLA in healthy donors. This clone was counted between two and nine times. The antigen is not known. CDR3 size: 15 residues. Germline assignment: CDR1 SGHTS and CDR2 YDEGEE. Deletions cut 0 bases from V and 3 bases from J, with 13 bases between. Amplification used 60 Vbeta primers and 13 Jbeta primers. TCRdb keeps only in-frame clones here, not all; method: immunoSEQ multiplex PCR. Among approximately 89,000 clones, roughly 76% were seen once, and the ten largest hold 1.3% to 1.5%. Overall study findings and caveats: Segments of the TCR beta V type were, in most cases, productive about 90% or about 30% of the time in an earlier analysis.

Sequenced material: PBMCs. This chain joins TRBV5-8 and TRBJ2-7; D uncertain. This sequence was found in a male donor in good health and CMV-seronegative. The CDR3 sequence is CASSLAESPGYEQYF. As DNA, the CDR3 is TGTGCCAGCAGCTTGGCCGAGAGTCCGGGCTACGAGCAGTACTTC.